This entry lists 3 T cell receptor beta chains sequenced from one sample in a study of cytomegalovirus exposure and HLA in healthy donors. This PCR relied on a set of 60 Vbeta primers and 13 Jbeta primers. Some clones are missing from TCRdb's copy, which holds only in-frame ones; the method was immunoSEQ multiplex PCR. The sample includes more than 150,000 clones, around 80% seen only once; the top ten take around 1.4%. The specimen sequenced was PBMCs. Every receptor here comes from a girl between 5 and 17 years old in good health and CMV-seropositive.

The chain joins TRBV21-1 to TRBJ2-4; the table calls TRBD1, which could not be checked here. TRBV21-1 is noted as a pseudogene. The CDR3 covers 15 residues. The CDR3 protein is CASSKGSRGKNIQYF. The CDR3 coding sequence is TGTGCCAGCAGCAAAGGCTCTAGGGGTAAAAACATTCAGTACTTC.

V is TRBV4-3 and J is TRBJ1-1, with 8 positions matching TRBD1. The germline CDR1 and CDR2 sequences are LGHNA and YSLEER. This CDR3 has 15 residues. After removal of 1 base from V and 10 bases from J, the junction contained 11 bases not matched to a gene. In nucleotides, the CDR3 is TGCGCCAGCAGCCAAGGACAGGACAGGGTCGGGGTAGCTTTCTTT. Its protein is CASSQGQDRVGVAFF.

The V and J genes are TRBV5-6 and TRBJ2-7; 7 bases fit TRBD2. In germline, CDR1 is SGHDT, CDR2 YYEEEE. The V segment lost 5 bases and the J segment 3 bases; nucleotides outside the gene matches: 11. The CDR3 contains 15 residues. Here the CDR3 reads CASRRAGEGIYEQYF. In DNA form, the CDR3 reads TGTGCCAGCAGACGGGCGGGGGAGGGGATCTACGAGCAGTACTTC.